This T cell receptor beta chain was recovered during a study of blood T cell repertoires in COVID-19. Whole-study context: Samples came from the United States, Italy and Spain, spanning acute and convalescent COVID-19. T cells, B-cell-depleted T cells, or PBMCs supplied cDNA or gDNA.

The germline gives CDR1 MGHRA, CDR2 YSYEKL. This CDR3 contains 16 residues. With V trimmed by 4 bases and J by 2 bases, 5 bases remained unmatched. In the authors' methods: For nucleated cells, counts were estimated from reference gene primer amplification. Assay: immunoSEQ multiplex PCR; the TCRdb copy retains only in-frame clones and omits some. V, J and clone size were drawn from that table, and D and trimming were deduced from the DNA. The sample records about 210,000 clones, 83% being singletons. Sequencing was done on a sample of peripheral blood. V usage is TRBV4-1 and J usage is TRBJ2-1, with 10 positions matching TRBD1. The sequence was obtained from a woman in her thirties or forties with active or convalescent COVID-19. CDR3 bases: TGCGCCAGCAGCCCGCGGACAGGGGGTACCTACAATGAGCAGTTCTTC. It encodes CASSPRTGGTYNEQFF.